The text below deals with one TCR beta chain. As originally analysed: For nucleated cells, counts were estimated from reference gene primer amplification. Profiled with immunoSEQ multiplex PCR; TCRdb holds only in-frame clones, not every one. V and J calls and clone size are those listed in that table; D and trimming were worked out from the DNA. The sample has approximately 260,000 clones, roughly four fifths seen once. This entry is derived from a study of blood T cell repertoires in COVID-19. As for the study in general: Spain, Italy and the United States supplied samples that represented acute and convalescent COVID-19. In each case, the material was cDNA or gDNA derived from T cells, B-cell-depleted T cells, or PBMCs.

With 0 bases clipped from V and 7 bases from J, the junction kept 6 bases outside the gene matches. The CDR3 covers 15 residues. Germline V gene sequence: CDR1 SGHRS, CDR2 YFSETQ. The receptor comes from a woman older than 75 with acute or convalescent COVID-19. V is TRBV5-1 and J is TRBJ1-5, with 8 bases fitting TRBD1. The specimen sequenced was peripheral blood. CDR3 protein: CASSLEGQGQQPQHF. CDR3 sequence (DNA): TGCGCCAGCAGCTTGGAAGGACAGGGTCAGCAGCCCCAGCATTTT.